This T cell receptor (beta chain) comes out of a study of blood T cell repertoires in COVID-19. Study background: Acute-phase and convalescent COVID-19 samples originated in the United States, Italy and Spain. PBMCs, B-cell-depleted T cells, or T cells provided the cDNA or gDNA that made up the material.

Sequencing used immunoSEQ multiplex PCR; TCRdb keeps in-frame clones, though not all of them. Found here are 250,000 to 350,000 clones, more than 70% of them singletons; the top ten hold approximately 10%. This clone was observed a few times. This TCR came from a woman under 40 with COVID-19, enrolled during active disease. The sample was peripheral blood.

The CDR3 DNA sequence: TGTGCCAGCAGCGACAACTCCTACGAGCAGTACTTC. Protein product: CASSDNSYEQYF. V usage is TRBV9 and J usage is TRBJ2-7, with D uncertain. Trimming shortened V by 3 bases and J by 0 bases, and 4 bases separated the two germline ends. Germline-derived CDR1 and CDR2 are SGDLS and YYNGEE. The length of the CDR3 is 12 residues.